The rows below give T cell receptor beta chains drawn from one sample of a study of T-cell memory formation after mild COVID-19. TCRdb recomputed calls from the 5' RACE reads with MiXCR, one row per CDR3 protein. In the table there are about 300,000 distinct CDR3 sequences, 15% to 20% of which are singletons. Sequencing was done on a sample of PBMCs or a T cell subset sorted from them (not recorded which). Receptors were obtained from a man aged 18 to 30 who had mild COVID-19 (a few samples of this study predate the infection). Cell type and time point are not known. The CDR3 runs from the conserved cysteine through the conserved F or W. A D gene is named only where the DNA matches it firmly. A row's size may be missing; if present it is once, few, many or a size class.

abundance: few
len: 13
d_gene: NA
v_gene: TRBV27
j_gene: TRBJ1-5
CDR3aa: CASSSEYNQPQHF
CDR3nt: TGTGCCAGCAGTTCAGAGTACAATCAGCCCCAGCATTTT

abundance: many
len: 13
d_gene: NA
v_gene: TRBV12-3/TRBV12-4
j_gene: TRBJ1-2
CDR3aa: CASSSGANYGYTF
CDR3nt: TGTGCCAGCAGTTCAGGGGCTAACTATGGCTACACCTTC

abundance: NA
len: 13
d_gene: NA
v_gene: TRBV19
j_gene: TRBJ2-3
CDR3aa: CASSTVFPDTQYF
CDR3nt: TGTGCCAGTAGTACAGTTTTCCCAGATACGCAGTATTTT

abundance: few
len: 18
d_gene: TRBD2
v_gene: TRBV11-1
j_gene: TRBJ2-5
CDR3aa: CASSKSRTGTRSGETQYF
CDR3nt: TGTGCCAGCAGCAAAAGCAGGACCGGGACTAGATCAGGAGAGACCCAGTACTTC

abundance: few
len: 14
d_gene: NA
v_gene: TRBV5-1
j_gene: TRBJ2-3
CDR3aa: CASGQGGMIDTQYF
CDR3nt: TGCGCCAGCGGCCAGGGGGGGATGATAGATACGCAGTATTTT

abundance: NA
len: 13
d_gene: TRBD1
v_gene: TRBV19
j_gene: TRBJ2-1
CDR3aa: CASSVDRVNEQFF
CDR3nt: TGTGCCAGTAGTGTGGACAGGGTCAATGAGCAGTTCTTC

abundance: few
len: 13
d_gene: NA
v_gene: TRBV6-2/TRBV6-3
j_gene: TRBJ2-3
CDR3aa: CASSYPGIPGQYF
CDR3nt: TGTGCCAGCAGTTACCCCGGAATCCCGGGTCAGTATTTT

abundance: many
len: 14
d_gene: NA
v_gene: TRBV6-2/TRBV6-3
j_gene: TRBJ2-5
CDR3aa: CASSYSRTSKTQYF
CDR3nt: TGTGCCAGCAGTTACTCGAGGACCAGTAAGACCCAGTACTTC

abundance: few
len: 17
d_gene: NA
v_gene: TRBV13
j_gene: TRBJ1-1
CDR3aa: CASSLGGSPWVNTEAFF
CDR3nt: TGTGCCAGCAGCTTAGGCGGTTCCCCTTGGGTGAACACTGAAGCTTTCTTT

abundance: NA
len: 14
d_gene: TRBD1
v_gene: TRBV7-8
j_gene: TRBJ2-7
CDR3aa: CASSLATGEYEQYF
CDR3nt: TGTGCCAGCAGCTTAGCGACAGGGGAGTACGAGCAGTACTTC

abundance: NA
len: 11
d_gene: NA
v_gene: TRBV29-1
j_gene: TRBJ2-3
CDR3aa: CSVRGGDTQYF
CDR3nt: TGCAGCGTTCGAGGGGGAGATACGCAGTATTTT

abundance: once
len: 17
d_gene: NA
v_gene: TRBV15
j_gene: TRBJ1-2
CDR3aa: CATSRDWGVRPWEGYTF
CDR3nt: TGTGCCACCAGCAGAGACTGGGGGGTTCGGCCCTGGGAAGGCTACACCTTC

abundance: NA
len: 15
d_gene: NA
v_gene: TRBV7-8
j_gene: TRBJ1-2
CDR3aa: CASSASRTTRYGYTF
CDR3nt: TGTGCCAGCAGCGCATCCCGGACGACGAGATATGGCTACACCTTC

abundance: NA
len: 14
d_gene: TRBD1
v_gene: TRBV4-3
j_gene: TRBJ1-2
CDR3aa: CASSHPDRVGGYTF
CDR3nt: TGCGCCAGCAGCCATCCTGACAGGGTAGGCGGCTACACCTTC

abundance: NA
len: 15
d_gene: NA
v_gene: TRBV7-2
j_gene: TRBJ1-5
CDR3aa: CASSPNSGYGQPQHF
CDR3nt: TGTGCCAGCAGCCCAAACAGTGGGTATGGGCAGCCCCAGCATTTT

abundance: many
len: 16
d_gene: NA
v_gene: TRBV3-1
j_gene: TRBJ1-5
CDR3aa: CASSQDNPWSNQPQHF
CDR3nt: TGTGCCAGCAGCCAAGATAACCCTTGGAGCAATCAGCCCCAGCATTTT

abundance: NA
len: 11
d_gene: NA
v_gene: TRBV7-9
j_gene: TRBJ1-1
CDR3aa: CASSSGSPAFF
CDR3nt: TGTGCCAGCAGCTCGGGGTCCCCAGCTTTCTTT

abundance: few
len: 14
d_gene: TRBD1
v_gene: TRBV6-2/TRBV6-3
j_gene: TRBJ1-1
CDR3aa: CASRPTGTGTEAFF
CDR3nt: TGTGCCAGCAGGCCGACAGGGACGGGTACTGAAGCTTTCTTT

abundance: NA
len: 14
d_gene: NA
v_gene: TRBV6-5
j_gene: TRBJ2-7
CDR3aa: CASSLGVNTYEQYF
CDR3nt: TGTGCCAGCAGTTTAGGGGTCAATACCTACGAGCAGTACTTC

abundance: NA
len: 12
d_gene: NA
v_gene: TRBV7-2
j_gene: TRBJ1-2
CDR3aa: CASQGANYGYTF
CDR3nt: TGTGCCAGTCAAGGGGCTAACTATGGCTACACCTTC

abundance: NA
len: 14
d_gene: TRBD2
v_gene: TRBV25-1
j_gene: TRBJ2-7
CDR3aa: CASRLGGVGDEQYF
CDR3nt: TGTGCCAGCCGATTGGGAGGGGTAGGGGACGAGCAGTACTTC

abundance: NA
len: 14
d_gene: TRBD2
v_gene: TRBV7-9
j_gene: TRBJ2-1
CDR3aa: CASSLVRAGTEQFF
CDR3nt: TGTGCCAGCAGCTTAGTCAGAGCGGGGACTGAGCAGTTCTTC

abundance: NA
len: 13
d_gene: NA
v_gene: TRBV7-2
j_gene: TRBJ2-2
CDR3aa: CASSSANTGELFF
CDR3nt: TGTGCCAGCAGCTCGGCGAACACCGGGGAGCTGTTTTTT

abundance: NA
len: 13
d_gene: NA
v_gene: TRBV2
j_gene: TRBJ2-5
CDR3aa: CASSGLPQETQYF
CDR3nt: TGTGCCAGCAGTGGACTGCCCCAAGAGACCCAGTACTTC

abundance: NA
len: 11
d_gene: NA
v_gene: TRBV29-1
j_gene: TRBJ2-5
CDR3aa: CSVEVWETQYF
CDR3nt: TGCAGCGTTGAGGTTTGGGAGACCCAGTACTTC

abundance: NA
len: 15
d_gene: NA
v_gene: TRBV7-9
j_gene: TRBJ1-5
CDR3aa: CASSSSKGSNQPQHF
CDR3nt: TGTGCCAGCAGCTCCAGTAAGGGGAGCAATCAGCCCCAGCATTTT

abundance: few
len: 14
d_gene: NA
v_gene: TRBV7-2
j_gene: TRBJ1-1
CDR3aa: CASSSLRGNAEAFF
CDR3nt: TGTGCCAGCAGCAGCCTCAGGGGAAATGCTGAAGCTTTCTTT

abundance: few
len: 12
d_gene: NA
v_gene: TRBV25-1
j_gene: TRBJ2-2
CDR3aa: CASSEFNGELFF
CDR3nt: TGTGCCAGCAGTGAATTTAACGGGGAGCTGTTTTTT

abundance: many
len: 12
d_gene: TRBD1
v_gene: TRBV7-8
j_gene: TRBJ2-5
CDR3aa: CASSTGGETQYF
CDR3nt: TGTGCCAGCAGCACAGGGGGGGAGACCCAGTACTTC

abundance: few
len: 15
d_gene: NA
v_gene: TRBV7-8
j_gene: TRBJ1-2
CDR3aa: CASSNKLAGNYGYTF
CDR3nt: TGTGCCAGCAGCAATAAGCTGGCCGGAAACTATGGCTACACCTTC

abundance: NA
len: 11
d_gene: NA
v_gene: TRBV30
j_gene: TRBJ2-1
CDR3aa: CAWAPGVEQFF
CDR3nt: TGTGCCTGGGCCCCCGGGGTGGAGCAGTTCTTC

abundance: NA
len: 18
d_gene: NA
v_gene: TRBV20-1
j_gene: TRBJ2-3
CDR3aa: CSARDEAGEVGSTDTQYF
CDR3nt: TGCAGTGCTAGAGATGAGGCAGGGGAGGTCGGGAGCACAGATACGCAGTATTTT